The 3 T cell receptor beta chains below come from one sample, sequenced in a study of control samples from healthy donors and cancer patients. TCRdb's table, derived via immunoSEQ multiplex PCR, lists solely in-frame clones and lacks some. The repertoire holds approximately 30,000 clones, with approximately 93% as singletons. The specimen sequenced was blood. The source of these receptors is a man aged 55 to 69 in good health.

V gene TRBV9 combines with J gene TRBJ1-4; tentative D call: TRBD1 (6 bases). Per germline, CDR1 SGDLS and CDR2 YYNGEE. Trimming stripped 3 bases from V and 1 base from J, with 7 bases between. The CDR3 runs 14 residues. The CDR3 is CASSAGQTNEKLFF. CDR3 nucleotide sequence: TGTGCCAGCAGCGCGGGACAAACTAATGAAAAACTGTTTTTT.

The rearrangement joins TRBV29-1 to TRBJ2-5; D assignment may be TRBD1 or TRBD2 (6 bases each). The germline V gene has CDR1 SQVTM and CDR2 ANQGSEA. The CDR3 runs 16 residues. Trimming took 4 bases from V and 5 from J, leaving 23 bases between them. The CDR3: CSVVKWGAQSRETQYF. CDR3 nucleotides: TGCAGCGTTGTAAAGTGGGGGGCGCAAAGTCGGGAGACCCAGTACTTC.

The gene calls are TRBV4-1 and TRBJ2-1; 11 nucleotides agree with TRBD2. In germline, CDR1 is MGHRA, CDR2 YSYEKL. The CDR3 covers 17 residues. Germline trimming cut 2 bases from V and 5 bases from J; bases unmatched to any gene: 8. DNA for the CDR3: TGCGCCAGCAGCCAACGGGACTCTAGCGGGGGGAACAATGAGCAGTTCTTC. Protein product: CASSQRDSSGGNNEQFF.